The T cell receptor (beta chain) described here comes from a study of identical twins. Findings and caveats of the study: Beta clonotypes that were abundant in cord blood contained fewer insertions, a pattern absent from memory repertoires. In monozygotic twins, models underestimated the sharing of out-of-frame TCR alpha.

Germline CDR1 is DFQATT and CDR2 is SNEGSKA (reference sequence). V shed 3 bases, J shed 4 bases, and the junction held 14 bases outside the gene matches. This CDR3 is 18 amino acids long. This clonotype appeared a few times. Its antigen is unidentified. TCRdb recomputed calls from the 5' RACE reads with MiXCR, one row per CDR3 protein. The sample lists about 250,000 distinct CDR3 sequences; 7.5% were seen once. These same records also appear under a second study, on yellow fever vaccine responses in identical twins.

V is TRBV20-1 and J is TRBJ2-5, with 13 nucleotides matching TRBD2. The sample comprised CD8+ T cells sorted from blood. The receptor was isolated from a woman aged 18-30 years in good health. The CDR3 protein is CSASPRPGLAGDLETQYF. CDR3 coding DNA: TGCAGTGCTAGTCCCAGGCCCGGACTAGCGGGAGACTTAGAGACCCAGTACTTC.